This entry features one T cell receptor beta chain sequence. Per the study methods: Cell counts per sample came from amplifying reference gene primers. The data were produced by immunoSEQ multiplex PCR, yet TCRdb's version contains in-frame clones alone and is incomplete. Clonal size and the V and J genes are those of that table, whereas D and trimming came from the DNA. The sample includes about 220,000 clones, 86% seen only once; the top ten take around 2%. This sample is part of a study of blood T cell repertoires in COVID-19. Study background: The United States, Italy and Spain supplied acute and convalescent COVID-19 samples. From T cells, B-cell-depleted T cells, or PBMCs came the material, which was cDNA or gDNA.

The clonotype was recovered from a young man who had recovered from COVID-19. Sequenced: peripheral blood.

CDR3 sequence: CASSPGGAYGYTF. The CDR3 DNA reads TGTGCCAGCAGCCCTGGAGGGGCCTATGGCTACACCTTC. The rearrangement joins TRBV6-4 to TRBJ1-2; tentatively, D is TRBD1 (5 bases). Germline V gene sequence: CDR1 MRHNA, CDR2 SNTAGT. V shed 6 bases and J shed 4 bases, with 12 bases lying between them. The CDR3 runs 13 residues.